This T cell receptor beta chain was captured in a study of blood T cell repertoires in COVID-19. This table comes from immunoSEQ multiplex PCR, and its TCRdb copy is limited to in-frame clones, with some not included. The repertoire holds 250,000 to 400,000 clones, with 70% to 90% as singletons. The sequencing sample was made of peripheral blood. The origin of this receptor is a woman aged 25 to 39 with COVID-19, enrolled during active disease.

CDR3 sequence reads: CASSEVRSNYGYTF. In DNA form, the CDR3 reads TGTGCCAGCAGTGAAGTGAGGTCCAACTATGGCTACACCTTC. V usage is TRBV2 and J usage is TRBJ1-2; no definite D call. The CDR3 is 14 amino acids. The germline V and J ends were trimmed by 1 base and 2 bases, with 8 bases remaining between them. From germline, CDR1 is SNHLY and CDR2 FYNNEI.